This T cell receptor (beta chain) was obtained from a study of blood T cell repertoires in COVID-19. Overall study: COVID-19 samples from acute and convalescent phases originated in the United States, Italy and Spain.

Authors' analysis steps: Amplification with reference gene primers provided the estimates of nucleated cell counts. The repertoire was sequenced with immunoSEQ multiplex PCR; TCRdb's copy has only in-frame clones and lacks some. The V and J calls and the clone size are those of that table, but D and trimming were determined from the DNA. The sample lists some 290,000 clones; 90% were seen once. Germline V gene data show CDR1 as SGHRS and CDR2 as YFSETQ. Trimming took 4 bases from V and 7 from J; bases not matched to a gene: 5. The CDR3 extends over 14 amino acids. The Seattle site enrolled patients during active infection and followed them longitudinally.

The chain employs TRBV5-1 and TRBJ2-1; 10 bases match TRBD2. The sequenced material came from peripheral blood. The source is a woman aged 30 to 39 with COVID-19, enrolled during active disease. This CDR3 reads CASSPPGLANEQFF. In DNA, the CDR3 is TGCGCCAGCAGCCCCCCGGGACTAGCGAATGAGCAGTTCTTC.